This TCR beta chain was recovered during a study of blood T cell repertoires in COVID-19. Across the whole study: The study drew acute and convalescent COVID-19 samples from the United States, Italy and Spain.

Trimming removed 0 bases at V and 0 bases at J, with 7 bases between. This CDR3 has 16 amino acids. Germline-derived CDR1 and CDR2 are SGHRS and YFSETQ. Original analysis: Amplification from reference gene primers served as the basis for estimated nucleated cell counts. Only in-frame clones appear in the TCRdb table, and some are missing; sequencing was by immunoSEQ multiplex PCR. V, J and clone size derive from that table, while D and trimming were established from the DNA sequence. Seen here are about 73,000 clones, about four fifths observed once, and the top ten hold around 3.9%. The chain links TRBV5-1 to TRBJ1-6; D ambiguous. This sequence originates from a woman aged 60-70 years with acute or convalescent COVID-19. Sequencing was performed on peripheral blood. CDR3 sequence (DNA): TGCGCCAGCAGCTTGGGTTCGAGCTCCTATAATTCACCCCTCCACTTT. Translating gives CASSLGSSSYNSPLHF.